This entry lists 21 T cell receptor beta chains sequenced from one sample in a study. Using its own MiXCR run on the RT-PCR reads, TCRdb lists one record per CDR3 protein. The table records around 700,000 distinct CDR3 sequences, more than 13% of them present only once. The sequenced sample consisted of memory CD4+ T cells from blood. All receptors come from a female donor in good health, serving as a healthy control.

This clonotype was counted ten times or more. The chain recombines TRBV27 with TRBJ2-2; perhaps D is TRBD1 or TRBD2 (6 bases each). The CDR3 is 18 residues long. V dropped 4 bases and J dropped 4 bases, with 22 bases sitting between them. Per the germline V gene, CDR1 is MNHEY and CDR2 is SMNVEV (reference sequence). CDR3 amino acids: CASSSPRGAGRTTGELFF. The DNA of the CDR3 is TGTGCCAGCAGTTCACCCAGGGGAGCGGGCAGAACCACCGGGGAGCTGTTTTTT.

This clonotype was counted between two and nine times. V gene TRBV7-2 combines with J gene TRBJ2-1; D remains ambiguous. Looked up from germline, CDR1 is SGHTA and CDR2 is FQGNSA. V lost 0 bases, J lost 10 bases, and 13 bases lay in between. CDR3 length: 14 residues. The CDR3 loop reads CASSLATWSPEQFF. Written as DNA, the CDR3 is TGTGCCAGCAGCTTAGCGACATGGAGTCCGGAGCAGTTCTTC.

This clonotype was counted many times. The gene calls are TRBV12-3 or TRBV12-4 and TRBJ1-2; D is perhaps TRBD1 (6 bases). CDR3 length: 14 amino acids. V was cut by 5 bases and J by 5 bases, with 15 bases left in between. CDR3 sequence (DNA): TGTGCCAGCAGTCCTGGGGGCAGGGGATATGGCTACACCTTC. This sequence encodes CASSPGGRGYGYTF.

This clonotype was observed many times. The gene calls are TRBV27 and TRBJ2-7, with 8 positions matching TRBD1. Germline loops: CDR1 MNHEY, CDR2 SMNVEV (reference sequence). V was clipped by 6 bases and J by 2 bases; unmatched bases: 0. This CDR3 is built from 12 residues. The CDR3 nucleotides read TGTGCCAGCAGGACAGGGGCCTACGAGCAGTACTTC. This gives the protein CASRTGAYEQYF.

The rearrangement uses TRBV6-6 and TRBJ1-2; a weak D match, TRBD1 (5 bases). V was cut by 6 bases and J by 0 bases, with 29 bases left in between. Germline-derived CDR1 and CDR2 are MNHNY and SVGAGI (reference sequence). The CDR3 consists of 20 residues. In DNA form, the CDR3 reads TGTGCCAGCAGCTTACTCGCCCGGGGGGAAGGCAAGAGAGCTAACTATGGCTACACCTTC. Translation gives CASSLLARGEGKRANYGYTF.

Many counts were recorded for this clonotype. The chain links TRBV7-2 to TRBJ2-3; 9 nucleotides align to TRBD2. This CDR3 has 17 residues. Germline V gives CDR1 SGHTA, CDR2 FQGNSA. Trimming took 1 base from V and 6 from J; bases not matched to a gene: 11. CDR3 sequence: CASSLGGLAGRGDTQYF. CDR3 nucleotide sequence: TGTGCCAGCAGCTTAGGGGGCCTAGCGGGACGAGGGGATACGCAGTATTTT. Full variable domain (outside the CDR3, taken from reference TRBV7-2 and TRBJ2-3): GAGVSQSPSNKVTEKGKDVELRCDPISGHTALYWYRQSLGQGLEFLIYFQGNSAPDKSGLPSDRFSAERTGGSVSTLTIQRTQQEDSAVYLCASSLGGLAGRGDTQYFGPGTRLTVL.

This chain connects TRBV9 to TRBJ1-4; 7 bases match TRBD1. Germline loops: CDR1 SGDLS, CDR2 YYNGEE. V shed 3 bases, J shed 4 bases, and the junction held 6 bases outside the gene matches. This CDR3 is built from 15 residues. For the CDR3, the DNA is TGTGCCAGCAGCGGACAGGGTGCGGGTAATGAAAAACTGTTTTTT. This codes for CASSGQGAGNEKLFF.

The V and J genes are TRBV2 and TRBJ2-3; 11 bases agree with TRBD2. CDR1 and CDR2 from the germline V gene are SNHLY and FYNNEI. The CDR3 spans 13 residues. V trimming: 7 bases; J trimming: 9 bases; junction bases outside the gene matches: 6. The CDR3 is CASKGTSGTTQYF. The CDR3 DNA reads as TGTGCCAGCAAAGGGACTAGCGGAACAACGCAGTATTTT.

Ten or more counts support this clonotype. V and J are TRBV5-5 and TRBJ1-2; D gene ambiguous. Germline V CDR1 and CDR2: SGHKS, YYEKEE (reference sequence). V lost 1 base to trimming and J lost 10 bases, with 11 bases between them. The CDR3 consists of 12 residues. CDR3 sequence: CASSLFGGDYTF. The CDR3 coding sequence is TGTGCCAGCAGCTTGTTCGGTGGGGACTACACCTTC. Full variable domain (missing parts from reference TRBV5-5 and TRBJ1-2): DAGVTQSPTHLIKTRGQQVTLRCSPISGHKSVSWYQQVLGQGPQFIFQYYEKEERGRGNFPDRFSARQFPNYSSELNVNALLLGDSALYLCASSLFGGDYTFGSGTRLTVV.

This clonotype was recorded many times. The chain has TRBV6-6 and TRBJ1-1; the match to TRBD1 covers 9 bases. The germline CDR1 and CDR2 sequences are MNHNY and SVGAGI (reference sequence). There are 13 residues in the CDR3. V shed 6 bases, J shed 4 bases, and the junction held 3 bases outside the gene matches. The DNA of the CDR3 is TGTGCCAGCAGGCTGACAGGGGGCACTGAAGCTTTCTTT. This sequence encodes CASRLTGGTEAFF.

This chain links TRBV7-2 with TRBJ1-2; D is ambiguous. V was clipped by 4 bases and J by 4 bases, with 10 bases between them. The germline V gene has CDR1 SGHTA and CDR2 FQGNSA. CDR3 length equals 13 residues. The CDR3 protein is CASSSSRGYGYTF. CDR3 DNA sequence: TGTGCCAGCAGCTCCTCGCGGGGCTATGGCTACACCTTC.

The table lists this clonotype with a few counts. This chain connects TRBV20-1 to TRBJ2-5, with D possibly matching TRBD2 (6 bases). The length of the CDR3 is 12 residues. Trimming pared 6 bases from V and 5 bases from J, leaving 13 bases between. Germline-derived CDR1 and CDR2 are DFQATT and SNEGSKA (reference sequence). The CDR3 spells CSAAGSGETQYF. The CDR3 coding sequence is TGCAGTGCGGCGGGGAGCGGGGAGACCCAGTACTTC.

This clonotype was recorded a few times. The V and J genes are TRBV5-4 and TRBJ2-1, with TRBD1 as a possible D gene (6 bases). The CDR3 loop spans 12 amino acids. Germline V CDR1 and CDR2: SGHNT, YYREEE (reference sequence). Trimming removed 1 base from V and 10 bases from J, with 9 bases in between. The CDR3 DNA follows: TGTGCCAGCAGCTTGTCGGGACAAGAGCAGTTCTTC. It yields the protein CASSLSGQEQFF.

This clonotype was detected many times. This chain connects TRBV5-1 to TRBJ1-1; the match to TRBD1 covers 11 bases. Trimming cost V 3 bases and J 1 base; bases outside gene matches: 5. The CDR3 spans 16 residues. Germline V lookup: CDR1 SGHRS, CDR2 YFSETQ. The CDR3 is CASSSGQGARNTEAFF. The CDR3 bases are TGCGCCAGCAGCTCTGGACAGGGGGCAAGGAACACTGAAGCTTTCTTT.

This chain links TRBV10-3 with TRBJ1-2; 10 bases are a match to TRBD1. This CDR3 comprises 14 residues. The trim removed 5 bases at V and 3 bases at J, leaving 3 bases unmatched. Per germline, CDR1 ENHRY and CDR2 SYGVKD. The DNA of the CDR3 is TGTGCCATCAGTACGACAGGGGGCGACTATGGCTACACCTTC. It is translated as CAISTTGGDYGYTF.

The chain employs TRBV7-8 and TRBJ2-1; D call uncertain. The germline gives CDR1 SGHVS, CDR2 FQNEAQ. Trimming pared 5 bases from V and 2 bases from J, leaving 13 bases between. CDR3 size: 15 residues. CDR3 sequence reads: CASSLATPTYNEQFF. The CDR3 region has the DNA TGTGCCAGCAGCCTGGCTACTCCCACCTACAATGAGCAGTTCTTC.

This chain connects TRBV11-2 to TRBJ1-4; D might be TRBD1 (5 bases). The CDR3 contains 14 residues. The germline gives CDR1 SGHAT, CDR2 FQNNGV. V was trimmed by 6 bases and J by 7 bases, leaving 15 bases between them. The CDR3 loop reads CASSSSGFGEKLFF. For the CDR3, the DNA is TGTGCCAGCAGTTCTTCAGGGTTCGGTGAAAAACTGTTTTTT.

This clonotype was recorded at least ten times. The rearrangement uses TRBV7-3 and TRBJ2-7, with D hard to call. The V end lost 4 bases, the J end lost 7 bases, and 14 bases lay between the germline ends. Germline CDR1 is SGHTA and CDR2 is FQGTGA. The CDR3 spans 13 residues. CDR3 nucleotides: TGTGCCAGCAGCTCCCAGGACGGTTTTGAGCAGTACTTC. This encodes CASSSQDGFEQYF.

The chain combines TRBV6-2 or TRBV6-3 with TRBJ2-5; the D is unclear. The germline gives CDR1 MNHEY, CDR2 SVGEGT. V lost 5 bases, J lost 2 bases, and 12 bases lay in between. CDR3 length: 14 amino acids. In DNA form, the CDR3 reads TGTGCCAGCAGTCACCGACTCATACAAGAGACCCAGTACTTC. It translates to CASSHRLIQETQYF.

CDR3 in amino acids: CASSTHTGGQETQYF. The CDR3 nucleotides are TGTGCCAGCAGCACGCACACAGGGGGTCAAGAGACCCAGTACTTC. This chain connects TRBV7-9 to TRBJ2-5; 8 bases fit TRBD1. The ends lost 5 bases at V and 2 bases at J; junction bases unmatched: 7. CDR1 and CDR2 from the germline V gene are SEHNR and FQNEAQ (reference sequence). This CDR3 region has 15 residues.

There are many counts of this clonotype. J is TRBJ2-3 and V is TRBV20-1, with D perhaps matching TRBD2 (5 bases). The germline V gene has CDR1 DFQATT and CDR2 SNEGSKA (reference sequence). The CDR3 consists of 14 residues. V was pared by 6 bases and J by 5 bases, with 18 bases between. CDR3 sequence: CSAPGLDRGDTQYF. DNA of the CDR3: TGCAGTGCCCCCGGACTCGACCGAGGAGATACGCAGTATTTT.